The TCR beta chain under discussion was sequenced for a study of siplizumab effects on memory and regulatory T cells. The study's findings and limits: Only a minority of proliferating CD4+ or CD8+ clones had an assignable naive or memory phenotype, with roughly 80-96% lacking one. The suppressive capacity of proliferating Tregs from siplizumab cultures remained unconfirmed. Naive T cell populations appeared to exhibit greater diversity than memory cells and appeared to be major alloresponse contributors.

TCR templates, roughly 10^5 per sample, were assayed. Measured with immunoSEQ multiplex PCR; TCRdb has only the in-frame clones, and not every one. The table lists approximately 75,000 clones, approximately 93% of them singletons. Of note for this clone: Its cognate antigen is unknown.

Trimming cost V 4 bases and J 2 bases; bases outside gene matches: 5. CDR3 length: 16 amino acids. Germline-derived CDR1 and CDR2 are LNHNV and YYDKDF (reference sequence). Specimen: CD8+ T cells sorted from blood. The source is a human donor in good health. The chain carries TRBV15 and TRBJ2-1, with 10 bases fitting TRBD1. This CDR3 is CATSISGTGAYNEQFF. CDR3 in DNA: TGTGCCACCAGCATTTCCGGGACAGGGGCCTACAATGAGCAGTTCTTC.